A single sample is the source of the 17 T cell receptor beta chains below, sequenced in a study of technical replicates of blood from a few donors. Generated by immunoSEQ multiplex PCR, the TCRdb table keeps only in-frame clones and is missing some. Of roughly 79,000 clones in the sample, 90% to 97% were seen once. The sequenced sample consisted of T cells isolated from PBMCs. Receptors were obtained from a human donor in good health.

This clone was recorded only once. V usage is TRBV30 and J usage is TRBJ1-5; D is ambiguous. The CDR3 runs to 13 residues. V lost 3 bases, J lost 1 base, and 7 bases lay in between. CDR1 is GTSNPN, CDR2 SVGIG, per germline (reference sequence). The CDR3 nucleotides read TGTGCCTGGAGGGCCGGGAGCAATCAGCCCCAGCATTTT. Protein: CAWRAGSNQPQHF.

CDR3 DNA: TGTGCCACCCTCCGACAGGAACGTAACGAGCAGTACTTC. Its protein is CATLRQERNEQYF. The V call is TRBV10-3, the J call TRBJ2-7; the D gene is possibly TRBD1 (6 bases). Trimming removed 10 bases from V and 5 bases from J, with 18 bases in between. Germline V lookup: CDR1 ENHRY, CDR2 SYGVKD. The CDR3 covers 13 residues.

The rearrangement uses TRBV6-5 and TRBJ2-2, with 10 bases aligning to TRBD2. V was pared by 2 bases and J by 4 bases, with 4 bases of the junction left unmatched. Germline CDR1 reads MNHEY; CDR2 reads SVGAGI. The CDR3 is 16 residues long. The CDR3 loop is CASSYIAGGVTGELFF. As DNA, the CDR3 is TGTGCCAGCAGTTACATAGCGGGAGGCGTCACCGGGGAGCTGTTTTTT.

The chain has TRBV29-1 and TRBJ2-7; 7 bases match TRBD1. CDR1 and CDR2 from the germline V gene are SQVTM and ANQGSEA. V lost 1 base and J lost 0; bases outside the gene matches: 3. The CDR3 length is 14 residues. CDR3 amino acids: CSVEGRQGSYEQYF. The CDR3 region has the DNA TGCAGCGTTGAAGGACGACAGGGCTCCTACGAGCAGTACTTC.

The DNA for the CDR3 is TGTGCCAGTAGTATAGAGGTGGACAGGGGCGGTCAGCCCCAGCATTTT. It codes for CASSIEVDRGGQPQHF. The rearrangement links TRBV19 to TRBJ1-5; 9 nucleotides match TRBD1. In germline, CDR1 is LNHDA, CDR2 SQIVND (reference sequence). The CDR3 totals 16 residues. With 0 bases clipped from V and 6 bases from J, the junction kept 6 bases outside the gene matches.

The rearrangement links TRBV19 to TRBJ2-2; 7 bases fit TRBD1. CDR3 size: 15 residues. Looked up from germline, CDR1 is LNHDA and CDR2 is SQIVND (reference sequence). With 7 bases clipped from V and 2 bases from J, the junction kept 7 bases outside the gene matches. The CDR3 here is CASIPGTANTGELFF. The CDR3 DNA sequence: TGTGCCAGTATTCCCGGGACAGCTAACACCGGGGAGCTGTTTTTT.

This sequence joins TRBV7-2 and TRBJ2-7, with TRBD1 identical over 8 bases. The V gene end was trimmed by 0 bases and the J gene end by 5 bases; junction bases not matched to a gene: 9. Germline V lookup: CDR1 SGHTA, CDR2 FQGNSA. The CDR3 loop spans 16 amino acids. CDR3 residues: CASSLAPSGGQNEQYF. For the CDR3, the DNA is TGTGCCAGCAGCTTAGCCCCATCAGGGGGCCAGAACGAGCAGTACTTC.

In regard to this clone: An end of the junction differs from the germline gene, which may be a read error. CDR3 bases: TGTGCCAGCAGTTACTCCTCCTCCGAGCAGTACTTC. This translates into CASSYSSSEQYF. The chain has TRBV6-6 and TRBJ2-7; D remains ambiguous. CDR3 length: 12 amino acids. Germline loops: CDR1 MNHNY, CDR2 SVGAGI (reference sequence).

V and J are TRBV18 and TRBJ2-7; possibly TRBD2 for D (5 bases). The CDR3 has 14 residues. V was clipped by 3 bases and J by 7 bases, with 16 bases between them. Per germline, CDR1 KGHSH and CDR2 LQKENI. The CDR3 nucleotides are TGTGCCAGCTCACCCGGTCTAACGACGGGGGAGCAGTACTTC. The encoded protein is CASSPGLTTGEQYF.

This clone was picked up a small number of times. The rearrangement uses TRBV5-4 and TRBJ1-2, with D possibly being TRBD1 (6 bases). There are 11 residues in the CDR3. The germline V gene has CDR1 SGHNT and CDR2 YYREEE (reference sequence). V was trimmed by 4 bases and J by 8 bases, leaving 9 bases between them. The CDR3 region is CASSRQEGYTF. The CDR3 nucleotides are TGTGCCAGCAGCCGACAGGAGGGCTACACCTTC.

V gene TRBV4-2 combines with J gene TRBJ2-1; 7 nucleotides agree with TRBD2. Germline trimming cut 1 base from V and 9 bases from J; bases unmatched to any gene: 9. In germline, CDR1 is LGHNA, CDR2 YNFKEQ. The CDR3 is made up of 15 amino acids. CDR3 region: CASSQGNPGGFEQFF. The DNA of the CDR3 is TGTGCCAGCAGCCAAGGTAACCCCGGGGGGTTTGAGCAGTTCTTC.

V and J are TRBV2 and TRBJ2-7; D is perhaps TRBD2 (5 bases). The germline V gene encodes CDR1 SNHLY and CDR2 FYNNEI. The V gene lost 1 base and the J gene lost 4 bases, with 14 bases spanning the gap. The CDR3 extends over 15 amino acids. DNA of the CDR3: TGTGCCAGCAGTGAAGTTCCACTAGGTCAGTACGAGCAGTACTTC. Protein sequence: CASSEVPLGQYEQYF.

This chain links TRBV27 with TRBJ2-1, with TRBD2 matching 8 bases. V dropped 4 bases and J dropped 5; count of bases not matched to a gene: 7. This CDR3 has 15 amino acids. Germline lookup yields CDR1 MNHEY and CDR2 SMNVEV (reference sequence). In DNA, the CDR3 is TGTGCCAGCAGTTGGGATAGCGGGACCCACAATGAGCAGTTCTTC. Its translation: CASSWDSGTHNEQFF.

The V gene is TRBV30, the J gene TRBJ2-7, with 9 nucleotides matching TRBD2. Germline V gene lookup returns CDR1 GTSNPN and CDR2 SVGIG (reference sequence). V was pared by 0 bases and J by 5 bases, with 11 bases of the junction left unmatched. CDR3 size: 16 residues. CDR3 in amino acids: CAWSVGLAGAGDEQYF. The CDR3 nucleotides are TGTGCCTGGAGTGTTGGATTAGCGGGAGCCGGGGACGAGCAGTACTTC.

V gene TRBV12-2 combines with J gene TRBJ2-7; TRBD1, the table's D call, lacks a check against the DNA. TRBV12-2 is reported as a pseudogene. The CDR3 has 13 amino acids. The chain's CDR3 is CARDLSGQHEQYF. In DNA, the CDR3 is TGTGCAAGGGACCTCTCGGGACAACACGAGCAGTACTTC.

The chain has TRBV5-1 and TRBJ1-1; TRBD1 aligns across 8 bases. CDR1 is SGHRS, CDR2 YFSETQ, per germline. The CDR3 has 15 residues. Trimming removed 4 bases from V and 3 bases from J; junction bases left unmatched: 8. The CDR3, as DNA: TGCGCCAGCAGCGAGAGGACAGGGAGGGACACTGAAGCTTTCTTT. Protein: CASSERTGRDTEAFF.

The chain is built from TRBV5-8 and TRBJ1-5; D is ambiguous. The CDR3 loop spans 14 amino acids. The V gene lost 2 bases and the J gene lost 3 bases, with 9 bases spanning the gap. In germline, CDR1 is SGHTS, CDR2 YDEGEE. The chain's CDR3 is CASSFRVPNQPQHF. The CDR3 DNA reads TGTGCCAGCAGCTTCCGGGTTCCCAATCAGCCCCAGCATTTT.